The 32 T cell receptor beta chains below all came from one sample that was sequenced in a study of blood T cell repertoires in COVID-19. TCRdb keeps only in-frame clones here, not all; method: immunoSEQ multiplex PCR. Of some 250,000 clones listed, over 70% are singletons. Specimen: peripheral blood. The source of these receptors is a man aged 35-49 years with active or convalescent COVID-19.

This clone has ten or more counts. The chain couples TRBV6-1 to TRBJ2-1; TRBD1 aligns across 8 bases. The CDR3 loop spans 14 amino acids. Germline V gene sequence: CDR1 MNHNS, CDR2 SASEGT. J was trimmed by 8 bases and V by 3 bases; bases with no gene match: 6. CDR3 sequence: CASSEGQVGDEQFF. The CDR3 DNA reads TGTGCCAGCAGTGAGGGACAGGTTGGGGATGAGCAGTTCTTC.

This clone has just one count. The chain couples TRBV27 to TRBJ1-1; D perhaps matches TRBD1 (5 bases). Trimming cost V 2 bases and J 5 bases, with 9 bases left between them. The germline gives CDR1 MNHEY, CDR2 SMNVEV (reference sequence). The CDR3 is 13 residues long. The CDR3 protein is CASSLVGGTEAFF. CDR3 sequence (DNA): TGTGCCAGCAGTTTAGTGGGGGGGACTGAAGCTTTCTTT.

V is TRBV13 and J is TRBJ2-5, with D maybe TRBD2 (7 bases). This CDR3 is built from 14 residues. The ends were cut back, 4 bases at V and 5 bases at J, with 14 bases in the middle. Germline loops: CDR1 PRHDT, CDR2 FYEKMQ (reference sequence). In nucleotides, the CDR3 is TGTGCCAGCAGCTACTGGGGAGGGGGGGAGACCCAGTACTTC. This translates into CASSYWGGGETQYF. The full variable domain, rest sourced from reference TRBV13 and TRBJ2-5, is AAGVIQSPRHLIKEKRETATLKCYPIPRHDTVYWYQQGPGQDPQFLISFYEKMQSDKGSIPDRFSAQQFSDYHSELNMSSLELGDSALYFCASSYWGGGETQYFGPGTRLLVL.

This clone was counted a single time. The chain is built from TRBV11-3 and TRBJ1-1; possible D gene TRBD1, 6 bases. The ends were cut back, 0 bases at V and 4 bases at J, with 12 bases in the middle. The CDR3 length is 15 residues. The germline CDR1 and CDR2 sequences are SGHNT and YENEEA. The CDR3 DNA is TGTGCCAGCAGCTTAGACGGCAGGGGCGGCACTGAAGCTTTCTTT. It yields the protein CASSLDGRGGTEAFF. The full variable domain, in which reference TRBV11-3 and TRBJ1-1 provide the parts outside the CDR3, is EAGVVQSPRYKIIEKKQPVAFWCNPISGHNTLYWYLQNLGQGPELLIRYENEEAVDDSQLPKDRFSAERLKGVDSTLKIQPAELGDSAVYLCASSLDGRGGTEAFFGQGTRLTVV.

The chain uses TRBV7-9 and TRBJ1-2, with D unclear. The germline CDR1 and CDR2 sequences are SEHNR and FQNEAQ (reference sequence). CDR3 length: 12 residues. With 5 bases removed from V and 5 bases from J, the gap between germline ends came to 9 bases. Written as DNA, the CDR3 is TGTGCCAGCAGCCGAGGAACATATGGCTACACCTTC. It specifies CASSRGTYGYTF.

The DNA of the CDR3 is TGTGCCAGCAGCTTAGGGGGGCCCAGCACAGATACGCAGTATTTT. This gives the protein CASSLGGPSTDTQYF. This chain joins TRBV7-9 and TRBJ2-3; D may be TRBD1 (6 bases). CDR3 size: 15 residues. Trimming shortened V by 1 base and J by 0 bases, and 8 bases separated the two germline ends. The germline gives CDR1 SEHNR, CDR2 FQNEAQ (reference sequence).

This clone was recorded only once. The chain has TRBV30 and TRBJ2-3, with a tentative D call TRBD1 (6 bases). Trimming stripped 5 bases from V and 4 bases from J, with 10 bases between. The germline V gene encodes CDR1 GTSNPN and CDR2 SVGIG (reference sequence). The CDR3 consists of 12 residues. The CDR3 region is CAWRTVADTQYF. The CDR3 DNA follows: TGTGCCTGGCGGACAGTTGCAGATACGCAGTATTTT.

The chain links TRBV5-4 to TRBJ2-1; D unresolved. The germline V gene has CDR1 SGHNT and CDR2 YYREEE (reference sequence). The CDR3 sequence is 15 residues long. The germline V and J ends were trimmed by 4 bases and 0 bases, with 11 bases remaining between them. The CDR3 loop reads CASSLWASSYNEQFF. As DNA, the CDR3 is TGTGCCAGCAGCCTCTGGGCGAGCTCCTACAATGAGCAGTTCTTC.

In its sample, this clone was seen once. The chain uses TRBV10-3 and TRBJ2-7, with a tentative D call TRBD2 (6 bases). CDR3 length equals 13 residues. In germline, CDR1 is ENHRY, CDR2 SYGVKD. V lost 5 bases and J 0 bases, leaving 8 bases between the germline ends. The CDR3 sequence: CAISTGSSYEQYF. The CDR3 coding sequence is TGTGCCATCAGTACCGGGAGCTCCTACGAGCAGTACTTC.

The chain has TRBV7-2 and TRBJ2-7; 7 bases are a match to TRBD1. The CDR3 runs 16 residues. Losses at the gene ends were 2 bases for V and 4 bases for J; bases not matched to a gene: 11. Germline lookup yields CDR1 SGHTA and CDR2 FQGNSA. CDR3 amino acids: CASSLPPQGLEYEQYF. The DNA for the CDR3 is TGTGCCAGCAGCTTACCCCCACAGGGGCTGGAATACGAGCAGTACTTC. Filled out from reference TRBV7-2 and TRBJ2-7, the complete variable domain reads GAGVSQSPSNKVTEKGKDVELRCDPISGHTALYWYRQSLGQGLEFLIYFQGNSAPDKSGLPSDRFSAERTGGSVSTLTIQRTQQEDSAVYLCASSLPPQGLEYEQYFGPGTRLTVT.

There are a few counts of this clone. CDR3 in DNA: TGTGCCAGCAGACTCGCAGGGGCTGGCGGCTACACCTTC. Its protein is CASRLAGAGGYTF. The chain is built from TRBV12-3 or TRBV12-4 and TRBJ1-2; D might be TRBD1 (6 bases). Trimming removed 6 bases from V and 8 bases from J, with 16 bases in between. The CDR3 is 13 residues long.

This chain uses TRBV3-1 (or the pseudogene TRBV3-2) with TRBJ2-7, with 7 bases fitting TRBD2. The CDR3 loop spans 12 amino acids. V trimming: 1 base; J trimming: 7 bases; junction bases outside the gene matches: 1. CDR1 is LGHDT, CDR2 YNNKEL, per germline (reference sequence). The CDR3: CASSQAGREQYF. The CDR3 coding sequence is TGTGCCAGCAGCCAAGCCGGGAGGGAGCAGTACTTC.

The chain links TRBV27 to TRBJ2-2; no clear D. Trimming took off 1 base at V and 6 bases at J, with 6 bases between the two ends. Germline CDR1 is MNHEY and CDR2 is SMNVEV (reference sequence). This CDR3 spans 13 amino acids. The CDR3 is CASSLYNPGELFF. The CDR3 nucleotides read TGTGCCAGCAGTTTATATAATCCCGGGGAGCTGTTTTTT.

The chain employs TRBV9 and TRBJ2-3; D may be TRBD2 (7 bases). CDR1 is SGDLS, CDR2 YYNGEE, per germline. The CDR3 extends over 16 amino acids. V was trimmed by 0 bases and J by 7 bases, leaving 18 bases between them. The CDR3 reads CASSVAPGEGVNTQYF. The DNA for the CDR3 is TGTGCCAGCAGCGTAGCTCCGGGGGAGGGGGTGAATACGCAGTATTTT.

The rearrangement joins TRBV12-5 to TRBJ2-3, with TRBD2 identical over 10 bases. J gave up 5 bases and V 1 base, and 6 bases lay outside the gene matches. Germline CDR1 and CDR2: LGHNT and FRNRAP. The CDR3 has 16 amino acids. CDR3 sequence reads: CASGLALAGFQDTQYF. DNA for the CDR3: TGTGCTAGTGGTTTGGCACTAGCGGGATTCCAAGATACGCAGTATTTT.

V gene TRBV4-1 combines with J gene TRBJ2-1, with no clear D. Trimming cost V 4 bases and J 5 bases, with 9 bases left between them. The CDR3 is 13 amino acids. Germline CDR1 is MGHRA and CDR2 is YSYEKL. Here the CDR3 DNA reads TGCGCCAGCAGCCCCCAGGTAAACAATGAGCAGTTCTTC. This translates into CASSPQVNNEQFF.

The rearrangement uses TRBV3-1 (or the pseudogene TRBV3-2) and TRBJ1-3; D remains ambiguous. The CDR3 loop spans 15 amino acids. The germline V gene has CDR1 LGHDT and CDR2 YNNKEL (reference sequence). V was trimmed by 0 bases and J by 0 bases, leaving 6 bases between them. The CDR3 region is CASSQEELSGNTIYF. The CDR3 region has the DNA TGTGCCAGCAGCCAAGAGGAGCTCTCTGGAAACACCATATATTTT.

This chain connects TRBV4-3 to TRBJ2-7, with 8 bases lining up with TRBD2. This CDR3 is 13 amino acids long. CDR1 and CDR2 (germline): LGHNA, YSLEER. J gave up 6 bases and V 6 bases, and 7 bases lay outside the gene matches. CDR3: CASRGTSSSEQYF. CDR3 DNA sequence: TGCGCCAGCAGAGGGACTAGTTCGAGCGAGCAGTACTTC.

This chain links TRBV3-1 (or the pseudogene TRBV3-2) with TRBJ2-7, with D possibly being TRBD2 (5 bases). CDR3 length: 16 amino acids. Per the germline V gene, CDR1 is LGHDT and CDR2 is YNNKEL (reference sequence). Trimming removed 0 bases from V and 3 bases from J, with 15 bases in between. Here the CDR3 DNA reads TGTGCCAGCAGCCAAGAGCCGGGATCCCAAAACTACGAGCAGTACTTC. The encoded protein is CASSQEPGSQNYEQYF.

V usage is TRBV28 and J usage is TRBJ2-2; maybe TRBD2 (5 bases). Germline CDR1 and CDR2: MDHEN and SYDVKM. CDR3 size: 15 residues. Trimming took 4 bases from V and 4 from J, leaving 13 bases between them. The CDR3 DNA is TGTGCCAGCAGTTCGCAGAGGGTGAGCACCGGGGAGCTGTTTTTT. Its protein is CASSSQRVSTGELFF.

The chain couples TRBV5-1 to TRBJ1-1; 7 positions agree with TRBD1. The CDR3 runs to 17 residues. Germline CDR1 reads SGHRS; CDR2 reads YFSETQ. Germline trimming cut 2 bases from V and 1 base from J; bases unmatched to any gene: 11. This CDR3 is CASSFSLGGQPNTEAFF. The CDR3 nucleotides read TGCGCCAGCAGCTTTAGTTTGGGGGGACAGCCGAACACTGAAGCTTTCTTT.

The chain uses TRBV29-1 and TRBJ2-7; D gene ambiguous. The CDR3 is 14 amino acids. Germline V CDR1 and CDR2: SQVTM, ANQGSEA. The V gene lost 4 bases and the J gene lost 3 bases, with 16 bases spanning the gap. The CDR3 DNA follows: TGCAGCGTTGCAGTGAAACCGCCGTACTACGAGCAGTACTTC. This sequence encodes CSVAVKPPYYEQYF.

The chain recombines TRBV14 with TRBJ2-6; D ambiguous. The germline gives CDR1 SGHDN, CDR2 FVKESK. V lost 4 bases and J lost 4, with 20 bases in between. CDR3 size: 18 residues. CDR3 nucleotides: TGTGCCAGCAGCCTGACGCGGTGGGTGTCGTCCGGGGCCAACGTCCTGACTTTC. Translation: CASSLTRWVSSGANVLTF.

The chain employs TRBV10-3 and TRBJ2-2, with TRBD1 as a possible D gene (6 bases). Trimming shortened V by 0 bases and J by 4 bases, and 9 bases separated the two germline ends. The length of the CDR3 is 15 residues. Germline CDR1 ENHRY, CDR2 SYGVKD. The CDR3 spells CAISESQGPTGELFF. For the CDR3, the DNA is TGTGCCATCAGTGAGTCTCAGGGGCCCACCGGGGAGCTGTTTTTT.

The chain has TRBV19 and TRBJ2-1; D might be TRBD1 (6 bases). Germline CDR1 and CDR2: LNHDA and SQIVND (reference sequence). V was shortened by 6 bases and J by 12 bases, with 15 bases between the two germline ends. The CDR3 totals 12 residues. The CDR3: CASSGSGGGQFF. The DNA of the CDR3 is TGTGCCAGTAGCGGCAGTGGGGGCGGGCAGTTCTTC.

The chain is built from TRBV2 and TRBJ1-6; the D is unclear. V gave up 8 bases and J gave up 7 bases, with 12 bases separating them. CDR1 is SNHLY and CDR2 is FYNNEI in the germline V gene. The CDR3 loop spans 13 amino acids. CDR3 region: CASVRTENSPLHF. The CDR3, as DNA: TGTGCCAGCGTGAGGACTGAAAATTCACCCCTCCACTTT.

V is TRBV10-3 and J is TRBJ1-1; D gene unclear. This CDR3 contains 14 residues. Germline lookup yields CDR1 ENHRY and CDR2 SYGVKD. With 3 bases removed from V and 1 base from J, the gap between germline ends came to 9 bases. The CDR3 spells CAISDLGPNTEAFF. In nucleotides, the CDR3 is TGTGCCATCAGTGACCTAGGCCCGAACACTGAAGCTTTCTTT.

The chain carries TRBV10-3 and TRBJ2-3, with TRBD2 as a possible D gene (5 bases). CDR3 length: 13 residues. Germline values: CDR1 ENHRY, CDR2 SYGVKD. V lost 8 bases to trimming and J lost 0 bases, with 9 bases between them. CDR3 DNA sequence: TGTGCCATCCGGGAAGACAGCACAGATACGCAGTATTTT. Its translation: CAIREDSTDTQYF.

This clone was detected only once. The rearrangement uses TRBV30 and TRBJ2-2; 7 nucleotides match TRBD2. V shed 0 bases and J 4 bases; nucleotides not matched to a gene: 5. CDR1 and CDR2 (germline): GTSNPN, SVGIG (reference sequence). This CDR3 contains 15 residues. The CDR3 here is CAWSVGGVGTGELFF. CDR3 nucleotide sequence: TGTGCCTGGAGTGTTGGGGGGGTTGGCACCGGGGAGCTGTTTTTT. Combining the CDR3 with reference TRBV30 and TRBJ2-2 gives the whole variable domain SQTIHQWPATLVQPVGSPLSLECTVEGTSNPNLYWYRQAAGRGLQLLFYSVGIGQISSEVPQNLSASRPQDRQFILSSKKLLLSDSGFYLCAWSVGGVGTGELFFGEGSRLTVL.

The chain is built from TRBV6-5 and TRBJ2-7; 7 bases are a match to TRBD2. CDR3 length: 15 residues. Unmatched junction bases numbered 7, after V lost 1 base and J lost 4 bases. From germline, CDR1 is MNHEY and CDR2 SVGAGI. The CDR3 sequence: CASSYFRRGSYEQYF. The CDR3 DNA follows: TGTGCCAGCAGTTACTTTAGGCGGGGGTCATACGAGCAGTACTTC.

This chain uses TRBV28 with TRBJ1-1; possibly TRBD1 for D (5 bases). V shed 2 bases and J shed 2 bases, with 12 bases lying between them. Germline V lookup: CDR1 MDHEN, CDR2 SYDVKM. The CDR3 is 15 residues long. In nucleotides, the CDR3 is TGTGCCAGCAGTTTACGCGGGGCTGGAAACACTGAAGCTTTCTTT. It is translated as CASSLRGAGNTEAFF.

J is TRBJ2-7 and V is TRBV4-2; 9 bases line up with TRBD1. The germline V gene encodes CDR1 LGHNA and CDR2 YNFKEQ. This CDR3 spans 15 amino acids. V lost 2 bases to trimming and J lost 3 bases; unmatched junction nucleotides: 5. The CDR3 nucleotides read TGTGCCAGCAGCCAAAGCGGGACAGGGAGCTACGAGCAGTACTTC. This encodes CASSQSGTGSYEQYF.